One T cell receptor (beta chain) is described in this entry. Its antigen is currently unknown. CDR1 is LNHDA, CDR2 SQIVND, per germline (reference sequence). This CDR3 spans 13 amino acids. V was shortened by 6 bases and J by 0 bases, with 8 bases between the two germline ends. With 60 Vbeta and 13 Jbeta primers, the PCR was carried out. The assay was immunoSEQ multiplex PCR, and TCRdb's table has in-frame clones only and misses some. The sample consists of approximately 160,000 clones, roughly 79% of them appearing once. The sample belongs to a study of cytomegalovirus exposure and HLA in healthy donors. Notes on the study in general: At a 0.05 false discovery rate, a later analysis found roughly 17,000 TCR beta sequences to be associated with HLA alleles. Prediction of most subjects' HLA-A and HLA-B alleles by TCR beta sequences was reportedly accurate. The likely origin of a cluster of highly shared sequence variants was a sequencing artifact.

This sequence originates from a man in his forties in good health and CMV-seronegative. The material sequenced was PBMCs. J is TRBJ1-2 and V is TRBV19; no clear D gene. The CDR3 DNA reads as TGTGCCAGTAGAGGCACAGCTAACTATGGCTACACCTTC. Protein: CASRGTANYGYTF.